The 14 T cell receptor beta chains given below trace back to one sample, sequenced in a study of T cell repertoires in cytomegalovirus infection. For these TCRs, the target antigens are not known. TCRdb reprocessed the reads via MiXCR and lists one record per CDR3 protein. The sample includes about 700,000 distinct CDR3 sequences, around a third of them seen just once. The input for sequencing was cultured PBMCs, taken from culture after CMV antigen stimulation. These receptors all come from a human donor in good health (CMV status not recorded). Some clones in this sample may be carry-over from other donors' samples.

In its sample, this clonotype was seen a few times. This rearrangement joins TRBV2 to TRBJ2-7; D not resolved. Looked up from germline, CDR1 is SNHLY and CDR2 is FYNNEI. The CDR3 has 12 amino acids. V was cut by 6 bases and J by 4 bases, with 10 bases left in between. In DNA form, the CDR3 reads TGTGCCAGCAGCACCGCGACTTACGAGCAGTACTTC. Encoded protein: CASSTATYEQYF.

This clonotype was counted a few times. The chain couples TRBV6-6 to TRBJ2-7, with D possibly being TRBD2 (5 bases). V gave up 2 bases and J gave up 7 bases, with 21 bases separating them. Per germline, CDR1 MNHNY and CDR2 SVGAGI (reference sequence). This CDR3 region has 16 residues. The CDR3 DNA sequence: TGTGCCAGCAGTTACAGCACAGTTCGAGGAGGAGAAGAGCAGTACTTC. Protein product: CASSYSTVRGGEEQYF.

This chain links TRBV7-8 with TRBJ2-3; 7 bases align to TRBD1. V lost 1 base and J lost 9; bases outside the gene matches: 10. CDR3 size: 15 residues. Germline V gene lookup returns CDR1 SGHVS and CDR2 FQNEAQ. The CDR3 is CASSLDGAPGGTQYF. As DNA, the CDR3 is TGTGCCAGCAGCTTAGATGGGGCCCCAGGGGGAACGCAGTATTTT. Combining the CDR3 with reference TRBV7-8 and TRBJ2-3 gives the whole variable domain GAGVSQSPRYKVAKRGQDVALRCDPISGHVSLFWYQQALGQGPEFLTYFQNEAQLDKSGLPSDRFFAERPEGSVSTLKIQRTQQEDSAVYLCASSLDGAPGGTQYFGPGTRLTVL.

The V call is TRBV11-3, the J call TRBJ2-7, with D uncertain. The V end was cut by 2 bases, the J end by 5 bases, with 16 bases between. Germline V gene data show CDR1 as SGHNT and CDR2 as YENEEA. The CDR3 has 15 residues. CDR3 protein: CASSLSPARGDEQYF. DNA of the CDR3: TGTGCCAGCAGCTTAAGTCCGGCACGAGGAGACGAGCAGTACTTC. The complete variable domain, with remaining parts taken from reference TRBV11-3 and TRBJ2-7, reads EAGVVQSPRYKIIEKKQPVAFWCNPISGHNTLYWYLQNLGQGPELLIRYENEEAVDDSQLPKDRFSAERLKGVDSTLKIQPAELGDSAVYLCASSLSPARGDEQYFGPGTRLTVT.

This clonotype was detected many times. V gene TRBV7-2 combines with J gene TRBJ1-4; 8 positions match TRBD1. This CDR3 region has 16 residues. The V segment lost 5 bases and the J segment 4 bases; nucleotides outside the gene matches: 9. The germline gives CDR1 SGHTA, CDR2 FQGNSA. The DNA for the CDR3 is TGTGCCAGCAGCGCCCGGGGCAGGGGGCTTAATGAAAAACTGTTTTTT. Its protein is CASSARGRGLNEKLFF.

This clonotype was counted between two and nine times. This chain uses TRBV10-2 with TRBJ1-5, with 12 bases aligning to TRBD1. The CDR3 covers 16 residues. V was clipped by 5 bases and J by 5 bases; unmatched bases: 7. Germline V gene lookup returns CDR1 WSHSY and CDR2 SAAADI. In nucleotides, the CDR3 is TGCGCCAGCAGTAGGGGACAGGGGGCCGGGGATCAGCCCCAGCATTTT. This encodes CASSRGQGAGDQPQHF.

Only a few counts were recorded for this clonotype. V usage is TRBV11-3 and J usage is TRBJ2-5, with D perhaps assigned TRBD1 or TRBD2 (6 bases each). The CDR3 covers 14 residues. The germline V and J ends were trimmed by 6 bases and 4 bases, with 15 bases remaining between them. The germline V gene has CDR1 SGHNT and CDR2 YENEEA. The CDR3 DNA follows: TGTGCCAGCAGTCCCGGGGGCCCTTCAGAGACCCAGTACTTC. Translated: CASSPGGPSETQYF.

The chain employs TRBV6-1 and TRBJ1-1; D is perhaps TRBD1 (5 bases). Germline CDR1 is MNHNS and CDR2 is SASEGT. Trimming stripped 7 bases from V and 1 base from J, with 19 bases between. CDR3 length: 16 residues. CDR3 region: CASTSKAWGGNTEAFF. In nucleotides, the CDR3 is TGTGCCAGCACTTCCAAAGCGTGGGGGGGGAACACTGAAGCTTTCTTT.

The V call is TRBV10-3, the J call TRBJ2-5; D remains ambiguous. CDR3 length: 11 amino acids. Germline values: CDR1 ENHRY, CDR2 SYGVKD. Trimming pared 11 bases from V and 4 bases from J, leaving 11 bases between. The CDR3 DNA sequence: TGTGCCTCCGGGCCGGTAGAGACCCAGTACTTC. Translated: CASGPVETQYF.

This chain uses TRBV7-2 with TRBJ2-2; D gene uncertain. Germline values: CDR1 SGHTA, CDR2 FQGNSA. The CDR3 runs to 17 residues. V lost 2 bases and J lost 0, with 13 bases in between. CDR3 sequence (DNA): TGTGCCAGCAGCTTATTCGTTCGGCTATCGAACACCGGGGAGCTGTTTTTT. It is translated as CASSLFVRLSNTGELFF.

The chain combines TRBV27 with TRBJ2-7; the match to TRBD2 covers 7 bases. This CDR3 has 15 residues. Losses at the gene ends were 3 bases for V and 5 bases for J; bases not matched to a gene: 10. Germline CDR1 reads MNHEY; CDR2 reads SMNVEV (reference sequence). The CDR3 loop is CASSLDGRSRDEQYF. The CDR3 DNA reads TGTGCCAGCAGTTTGGACGGGAGGAGTAGGGACGAGCAGTACTTC.

The rearrangement links TRBV6-1 to TRBJ2-2, with unresolved D. Per the germline V gene, CDR1 is MNHNS and CDR2 is SASEGT. V lost 6 bases, J lost 1 base, and 9 bases lay in between. The CDR3 covers 14 residues. CDR3 DNA sequence: TGTGCCAGCAGGGTCTACCTGAACACCGGGGAGCTGTTTTTT. Protein: CASRVYLNTGELFF.

This clonotype was seen ten or more times. This chain links TRBV7-2 with TRBJ1-1; D not resolved. V lost 0 bases, J lost 6 bases, and 11 bases lay in between. Germline V gives CDR1 SGHTA, CDR2 FQGNSA. This CDR3 region has 14 residues. Here the CDR3 DNA reads TGTGCCAGCAGCTTAGCCTTGGTTCTGGCTGAAGCTTTCTTT. Amino acid sequence: CASSLALVLAEAFF.

The sample holds a few counts of this clonotype. The V gene is TRBV11-3, the J gene TRBJ1-1; D possibly corresponds to TRBD1 (6 bases). The CDR3 consists of 15 residues. Germline values: CDR1 SGHNT, CDR2 YENEEA. V lost 5 bases and J lost 6, with 19 bases in between. The CDR3 spells CASSPTPGRGSEAFF. In DNA, the CDR3 is TGTGCCAGCAGCCCAACCCCCGGGAGGGGGTCTGAAGCTTTCTTT.